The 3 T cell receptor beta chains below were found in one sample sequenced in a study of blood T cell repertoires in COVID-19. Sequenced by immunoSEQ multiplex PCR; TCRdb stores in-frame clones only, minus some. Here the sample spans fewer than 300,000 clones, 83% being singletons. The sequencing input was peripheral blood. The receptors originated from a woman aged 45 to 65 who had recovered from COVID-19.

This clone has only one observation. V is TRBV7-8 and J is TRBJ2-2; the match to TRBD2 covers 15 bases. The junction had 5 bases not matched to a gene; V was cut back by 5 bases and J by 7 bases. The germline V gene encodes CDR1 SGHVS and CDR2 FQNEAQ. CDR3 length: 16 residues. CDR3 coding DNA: TGTGCCAGCAGCCAAGGGACTAGCGGGGGGATCGGGGAGCTGTTTTTT. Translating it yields CASSQGTSGGIGELFF. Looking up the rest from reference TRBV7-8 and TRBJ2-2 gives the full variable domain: GAGVSQSPRYKVAKRGQDVALRCDPISGHVSLFWYQQALGQGPEFLTYFQNEAQLDKSGLPSDRFFAERPEGSVSTLKIQRTQQEDSAVYLCASSQGTSGGIGELFFGEGSRLTVL.

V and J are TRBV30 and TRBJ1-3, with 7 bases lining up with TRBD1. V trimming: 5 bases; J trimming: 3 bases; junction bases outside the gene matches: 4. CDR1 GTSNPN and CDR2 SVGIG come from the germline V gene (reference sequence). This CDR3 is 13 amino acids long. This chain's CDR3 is CAWGQDNGNTIYF. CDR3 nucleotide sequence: TGTGCCTGGGGACAGGATAATGGAAACACCATATATTTT. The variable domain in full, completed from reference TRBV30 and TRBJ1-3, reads SQTIHQWPATLVQPVGSPLSLECTVEGTSNPNLYWYRQAAGRGLQLLFYSVGIGQISSEVPQNLSASRPQDRQFILSSKKLLLSDSGFYLCAWGQDNGNTIYFGEGSWLTVV.

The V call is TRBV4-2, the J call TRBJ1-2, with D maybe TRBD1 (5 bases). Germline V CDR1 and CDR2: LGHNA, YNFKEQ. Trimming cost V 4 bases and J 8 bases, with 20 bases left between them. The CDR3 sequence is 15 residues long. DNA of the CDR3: TGTGCCAGCAGCCCATCCCAGGGTCCCGAAACGGGCTACACCTTC. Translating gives CASSPSQGPETGYTF.